Following are 21 T cell receptor beta chains from one sample sequenced in a study of T cell repertoires in cytomegalovirus infection (dated by TCRdb to between 2018 and 2021). The sample's treatment or condition label, in plain terms: in vitro stimulation with specific CMV peptide epitopes to enrich CMV-specific T cells. The reads were generated on an Illumina HiSeq 1500. TCRdb reprocessing: public reads trimmed at Q25 with fastp, clones called with MiXCR, in-frame beta chains kept. Merged by CDR3 protein, the rows form single entries marked with the most common genes and DNA. This sample comprises fewer than 950,000 distinct CDR3 sequences, 32% of them detected only once. 12% of the sample is in the top ten clones. For these receptors, no antigen is known. Material: cultured CD8+ T cells from PBMCs, obtained from culture after CMV antigen stimulation. Every receptor here comes from a human donor in good health (CMV status not recorded). Some clones in this sample may be carry-over from other donors' samples.

The chain links TRBV10-3 to TRBJ2-5; the D gene could be TRBD1 or TRBD2 (6 bases each). Germline lookup yields CDR1 ENHRY and CDR2 SYGVKD. This CDR3 spans 17 amino acids. V was shortened by 0 bases and J by 2 bases, with 16 bases between the two germline ends. CDR3 bases: TGTGCCATCAGTGAGTCACCCGGGGGCCTGGGACAAGAGACCCAGTACTTC. This gives the protein CAISESPGGLGQETQYF.

The chain is built from TRBV7-3 and TRBJ2-3, with D unresolved. The CDR3 has 15 residues. CDR1 and CDR2 (germline): SGHTA, FQGTGA. Trimming pared 5 bases from V and 0 bases from J, leaving 12 bases between. The CDR3 nucleotides read TGTGCCAGCAGCAATGGGCCTGGCAGCACAGATACGCAGTATTTT. Translation: CASSNGPGSTDTQYF.

About this clonotype itself: Relative to the germline gene, one junction end is altered; a read error may explain this. The chain has TRBV7-6 and TRBJ2-1; TRBD1 aligns across 10 bases. This CDR3 spans 15 amino acids. Germline-derived CDR1 and CDR2 are SGHVS and FNYEAQ. DNA of the CDR3: TGTGTCAGCAGCTTAGGACAGGGGGGGTACAATGAGCAGTTCTTC. Translating it yields CVSSLGQGGYNEQFF.

This clonotype is a singleton in its sample. This chain links TRBV2 with TRBJ2-2; tentatively, D is TRBD2 (6 bases). The germline CDR1 and CDR2 sequences are SNHLY and FYNNEI. The V and J ends lost 8 bases and 3 bases respectively, with 13 bases between them. The CDR3 totals 14 residues. As DNA, the CDR3 is TGTGCCAGCTGGGCAGGGAGGTACACCGGGGAGCTGTTTTTT. Its translation: CASWAGRYTGELFF.

The V call is TRBV7-7, the J call TRBJ2-7, with 9 bases aligning to TRBD1. Germline CDR1 reads SSHAT; CDR2 reads FNYEAQ (reference sequence). This CDR3 region has 13 residues. With 5 bases clipped from V and 5 bases from J, the junction kept 4 bases outside the gene matches. DNA of the CDR3: TGTGCCAGCAGCCCACAGGGGGCGGACGAGCAGTACGTC. Protein sequence: CASSPQGADEQYV.

This clonotype showed up many times. The chain links TRBV7-2 to TRBJ1-2; weak D call: TRBD1 (5 bases). This CDR3 is 15 amino acids long. Germline V gene sequence: CDR1 SGHTA, CDR2 FQGNSA. The ends were cut back, 0 bases at V and 0 bases at J, with 8 bases in the middle. CDR3 residues: CASSLAQGPNYGYTF. As DNA, the CDR3 is TGTGCCAGCAGCTTAGCGCAGGGACCTAACTATGGCTACACCTTC.

This clonotype occurred once. The chain has TRBV7-3 and TRBJ2-1; no definite D call. The length of the CDR3 is 11 residues. Germline lookup yields CDR1 SGHTA and CDR2 FQGTGA. The V end was cut by 2 bases, the J end by 13 bases, with 9 bases between. The CDR3 DNA sequence: TGTGCCAGCAGCTTACTCGGTGATCAGTTCTTC. This gives the protein CASSLLGDQFF.

The chain uses TRBV7-9 and TRBJ1-6, with TRBD1 matching 7 bases. This CDR3 has 14 amino acids. Germline V gene data show CDR1 as SEHNR and CDR2 as FQNEAQ (reference sequence). V was pared by 1 base and J by 13 bases, with 7 bases of the junction left unmatched. CDR3: CASSLVDRSAPLHF. The CDR3 nucleotides read TGTGCCAGCAGCTTAGTGGACAGGTCAGCGCCCCTCCACTTT.

This sequence joins TRBV6-5 and TRBJ1-2, with 8 bases identical to TRBD1. Per germline, CDR1 MNHEY and CDR2 SVGAGI. This CDR3 region has 14 residues. Trimming took 6 bases from V and 10 from J; bases not matched to a gene: 13. The CDR3 loop reads CASRPSGGVLDYTF. The CDR3 coding sequence is TGTGCCAGCAGACCTTCAGGGGGCGTTCTAGACTACACCTTC.

The chain couples TRBV19 to TRBJ1-5; D perhaps matches TRBD1 (5 bases). Germline V lookup: CDR1 LNHDA, CDR2 SQIVND (reference sequence). This CDR3 contains 16 residues. Trimming cost V 3 bases and J 3 bases, with 15 bases left between them. The CDR3 is CASSIWRSGDNQPQHF. The CDR3 region has the DNA TGTGCCAGTAGTATTTGGAGGTCGGGGGACAATCAGCCCCAGCATTTT. The full variable domain, in which reference TRBV19 and TRBJ1-5 provide the parts outside the CDR3, is DGGITQSPKYLFRKEGQNVTLSCEQNLNHDAMYWYRQDPGQGLRLIYYSQIVNDFQKGDIAEGYSVSREKKESFPLTVTSAQKNPTAFYLCASSIWRSGDNQPQHFGDGTRLSIL.

The chain recombines TRBV3-1 with TRBJ2-3, with 9 bases identical to TRBD1. CDR3 length: 17 amino acids. CDR1 LGHDT and CDR2 YNNKEL come from the germline V gene (reference sequence). J lost 4 bases, V lost 2 bases, and 10 bases had no gene match. The CDR3 region has the DNA TGTGCCAGCAGCCAAAGTTATGGACAGGGGCTACCAGATACGCAGTATTTT. Amino acid sequence: CASSQSYGQGLPDTQYF.

In its sample, this clonotype was seen a few times. The J gene is TRBJ1-6, the V gene TRBV5-1, with a tentative D call TRBD1 (6 bases). The V end lost 0 bases, the J end lost 7 bases, and 14 bases lay between the germline ends. Germline loops: CDR1 SGHRS, CDR2 YFSETQ. The CDR3 consists of 16 residues. CDR3 DNA sequence: TGCGCCAGCAGCTTGGAATTGACAGGACCGAATTCACCCCTCCACTTT. This gives the protein CASSLELTGPNSPLHF.

This clonotype has a handful of counts. The chain links TRBV7-4 to TRBJ2-5; D is tentatively TRBD1 or TRBD2 (5 bases each). The germline V gene has CDR1 SGHVT and CDR2 SQSDAQ. V was cut by 6 bases and J by 13 bases, with 18 bases left in between. The CDR3 totals 12 residues. CDR3 nucleotides: TGTGCCAGCAGGCTTGGGACGGACTCAGGGTACTTC. Protein sequence: CASRLGTDSGYF.

This clonotype has a handful of counts. V and J are TRBV20-1 and TRBJ1-3; D ambiguous. CDR1 DFQATT and CDR2 SNEGSKA come from the germline V gene (reference sequence). V lost 2 bases and J 0 bases, leaving 8 bases between the germline ends. The length of the CDR3 is 14 residues. CDR3 loop: CSARRLDSGNTIYF. In DNA, the CDR3 is TGCAGTGCTAGAAGGTTGGACTCTGGAAACACCATATATTTT.

This chain uses TRBV27 with TRBJ1-6; no firm D call. The CDR3 length is 13 residues. Trimming pared 5 bases from V and 6 bases from J, leaving 8 bases between. Germline CDR1 MNHEY, CDR2 SMNVEV (reference sequence). DNA of the CDR3: TGTGCCAGCAGTGAGGCGGGTAATTCACCCCTCCACTTT. Translated, it gives CASSEAGNSPLHF.

For the CDR3, the DNA is TGTGCCAGCAGTTACTACGACGGAGGTGGCTACACCTTC. Encoded protein: CASSYYDGGGYTF. The chain has TRBV6-5 and TRBJ1-2; D gene ambiguous. The CDR3 loop spans 13 amino acids. Trimming pared 1 base from V and 7 bases from J, leaving 10 bases between. The germline gives CDR1 MNHEY, CDR2 SVGAGI.

This chain links TRBV18 with TRBJ1-4; 8 bases align to TRBD1. Germline CDR1 KGHSH, CDR2 LQKENI. The length of the CDR3 is 17 residues. After removal of 5 bases from V and 3 bases from J, the junction contained 11 bases not matched to a gene. For the CDR3, the DNA is TGTGCCAGCTCAAGGGACAGGCCAAGCGCAGCTAATGAAAAACTGTTTTTT. Amino acid sequence: CASSRDRPSAANEKLFF.

The V call is TRBV29-1, the J call TRBJ2-1, with D unclear. This CDR3 has 10 amino acids. V lost 5 bases and J 5 bases, leaving 4 bases between the germline ends. Germline loops: CDR1 SQVTM, CDR2 ANQGSEA. This chain's CDR3 is CSVLHNEQFF. The CDR3 DNA reads TGCAGCGTTCTCCACAATGAGCAGTTCTTC.

The chain joins TRBV19 to TRBJ2-5; 7 bases align to TRBD2. This CDR3 comprises 15 residues. Germline CDR1 and CDR2: LNHDA and SQIVND (reference sequence). After removal of 10 bases from V and 3 bases from J, the junction contained 14 bases not matched to a gene. The CDR3 nucleotides read TGTGCCACCCAAGCTGGGGGGGAGTGGGAAGAGACCCAGTACTTC. This sequence encodes CATQAGGEWEETQYF.

The chain employs TRBV27 and TRBJ1-1; D ambiguous. Trimming cost V 2 bases and J 1 base, with 5 bases left between them. The CDR3 spans 13 residues. The germline V gene encodes CDR1 MNHEY and CDR2 SMNVEV (reference sequence). CDR3 protein: CASSLIGNTEAFF. CDR3 nucleotide sequence: TGTGCCAGCAGTTTAATAGGGAACACTGAAGCTTTCTTT.

On this clonotype: A much larger clone is a single base away; this may be a read error. V usage is TRBV7-2 and J usage is TRBJ2-1; D perhaps matches TRBD1 (6 bases). This CDR3 contains 15 residues. The germline V gene encodes CDR1 SGHTA and CDR2 FQGNSA. CDR3 coding DNA: TGTGTCAGCAGCCTAGAGGGGCTAGGGGGCAATGAGCAGTTCTTC. Amino acid sequence: CVSSLEGLGGNEQFF.